The sequence of this TCR beta chain was determined in a study of blood T cell repertoires in COVID-19. The wider study: There were acute and convalescent COVID-19 samples, and they came from the United States, Italy and Spain. PBMCs, B-cell-depleted T cells, or T cells provided the cDNA or gDNA that made up the material.

The repertoire was sequenced with immunoSEQ multiplex PCR; TCRdb's copy has only in-frame clones and lacks some. The sample yields roughly 380,000 clones, 89% seen once. The CDR3 sequence is 13 residues long. Germline CDR1 LNHNV, CDR2 YYDKDF (reference sequence). V was cut by 5 bases and J by 5 bases, with 11 bases left in between. The sequence was obtained from a middle-aged woman with COVID-19, enrolled during active disease. The chain is built from TRBV15 and TRBJ2-3, with a weak D call TRBD2 (6 bases). Sequencing was performed on peripheral blood. The CDR3 is CATSAGRLDTQYF. The CDR3 DNA follows: TGTGCCACCAGCGCGGGGCGCTTAGATACGCAGTATTTT.